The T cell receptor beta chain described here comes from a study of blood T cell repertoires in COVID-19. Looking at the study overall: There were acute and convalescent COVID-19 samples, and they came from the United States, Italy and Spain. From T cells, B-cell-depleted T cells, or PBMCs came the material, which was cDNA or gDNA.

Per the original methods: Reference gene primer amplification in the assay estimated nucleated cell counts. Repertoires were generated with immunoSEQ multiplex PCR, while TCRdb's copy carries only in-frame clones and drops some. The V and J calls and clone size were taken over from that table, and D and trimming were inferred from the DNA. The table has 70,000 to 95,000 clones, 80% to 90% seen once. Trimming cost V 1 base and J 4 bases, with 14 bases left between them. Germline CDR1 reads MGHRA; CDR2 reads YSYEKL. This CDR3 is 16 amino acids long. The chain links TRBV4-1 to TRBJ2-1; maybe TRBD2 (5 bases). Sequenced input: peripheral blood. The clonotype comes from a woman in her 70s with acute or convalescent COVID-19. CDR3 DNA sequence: TGCGCCAGCAGCCAAGGAACGGGCCGAGGGTACAATGAGCAGTTCTTC. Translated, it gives CASSQGTGRGYNEQFF.